These 5 T cell receptor beta chains originate from one sample sequenced in a study of shared clonotypes between healthy human individuals. The naive CD8 subset, CD45RO-negative cells positively selected for CCR7, excluded terminally differentiated effector memory CD45RA+ cells. TCRdb keeps only in-frame clones here, not all; method: immunoSEQ multiplex PCR. Of approximately 1.9 million clones detected, 93% appear once; the ten largest clones hold more than 1.5%. Sequencing was done on a sample of naive CD8+ T cells from PBMCs. The source of these receptors is a man aged 18 to 29 in good health. Some clones in this sample may be carry-over from other donors' samples.

The chain is built from TRBV13 and TRBJ2-1; 13 nucleotides line up with TRBD2. There are 19 residues in the CDR3. V was pared by 2 bases and J by 1 base, with 8 bases of the junction left unmatched. The germline CDR1 and CDR2 sequences are PRHDT and FYEKMQ (reference sequence). As DNA, the CDR3 is TGTGCCAGCAGCTTATTGTGGACTAGCGGGAGTAGGTCCTACAATGAGCAGTTCTTC. It translates to CASSLLWTSGSRSYNEQFF.

This chain connects TRBV6-5 to TRBJ1-1; unclear D gene. The V end was cut by 0 bases, the J end by 3 bases, with 14 bases between. CDR3 length: 16 residues. Germline V lookup: CDR1 MNHEY, CDR2 SVGAGI. The chain's CDR3 is CASSYSTGEWYTEAFF. The CDR3 nucleotides read TGTGCCAGCAGTTACTCGACTGGGGAATGGTACACTGAAGCTTTCTTT.

The chain has TRBV5-6 and TRBJ1-2; TRBD1 is a possible D gene (6 bases). CDR3 size: 13 residues. CDR1 SGHDT and CDR2 YYEEEE come from the germline V gene. Trimming shortened V by 3 bases and J by 1 base, and 7 bases separated the two germline ends. The CDR3 here is CASSYRDNYGYTF. The CDR3 DNA reads as TGTGCCAGCAGCTACAGGGATAACTATGGCTACACCTTC.

This chain connects TRBV19 to TRBJ1-5, with D unclear. V lost 6 bases and J lost 6, with 18 bases in between. This CDR3 has 15 amino acids. Germline CDR1 reads LNHDA; CDR2 reads SQIVND (reference sequence). The CDR3 region has the DNA TGTGCCAGTAGCTGGGCCCGAGACCCCGGTCAGCCCCAGCATTTT. Residues: CASSWARDPGQPQHF.

The chain carries TRBV2 and TRBJ2-7; tentatively, D is TRBD2 (6 bases). This CDR3 is built from 14 residues. V dropped 7 bases and J dropped 0 bases, with 13 bases sitting between them. Germline V gene lookup returns CDR1 SNHLY and CDR2 FYNNEI. For the CDR3, the DNA is TGTGCCAGCACCGATCCCGGGAGCTCCTACGAGCAGTACTTC. The encoded protein is CASTDPGSSYEQYF. The full variable domain, in which reference TRBV2 and TRBJ2-7 provide the parts outside the CDR3, is EPEVTQTPSHQVTQMGQEVILRCVPISNHLYFYWYRQILGQKVEFLVSFYNNEISEKSEIFDDQFSVERPDGSNFTLKIRSTKLEDSAMYFCASTDPGSSYEQYFGPGTRLTVT.